The clone carrying this T cell receptor (beta chain) was counted only a few times. Its antigen is still unknown. This record comes from a study of blood T cells in healthy people across ages. Sample-barcoded 5' priming and a J-beta primer mix drove a second PCR of 7 to 11 cycles. The authors tagged each cDNA molecule using a template-switch adaptor with 12 random nucleotides. TCRdb ran MiXCR on the 5' RACE reads and lists one entry per CDR3 protein. This table has around 2 million distinct CDR3 sequences, 39% appearing once. Germline V gene sequence: CDR1 SEHNR, CDR2 FQNEAQ (reference sequence). This CDR3 spans 16 amino acids. With 6 bases clipped from V and 0 bases from J, the junction kept 8 bases outside the gene matches. Study-wide results and limits: Estimated diversity, derived from one million T cells, was regarded as an underestimate.

V and J are TRBV7-9 and TRBJ2-3; TRBD2 matches at 8 bases. This clonotype was obtained from a human donor in good health. Sequences were obtained from blood. CDR3 nucleotides: TGTGCCAGCAGACCTTTAGCGGGGCCTAGCACAGATACGCAGTATTTT. Translated, it gives CASRPLAGPSTDTQYF.